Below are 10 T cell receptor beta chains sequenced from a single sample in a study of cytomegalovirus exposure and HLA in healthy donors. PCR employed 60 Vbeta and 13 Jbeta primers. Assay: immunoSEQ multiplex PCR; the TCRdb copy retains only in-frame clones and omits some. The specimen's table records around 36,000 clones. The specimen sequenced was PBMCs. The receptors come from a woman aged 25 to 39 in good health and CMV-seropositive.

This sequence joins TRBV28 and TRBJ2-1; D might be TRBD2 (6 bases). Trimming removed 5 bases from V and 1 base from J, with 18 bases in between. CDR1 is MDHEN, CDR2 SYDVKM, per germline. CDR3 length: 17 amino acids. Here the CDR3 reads CASSGLEGVRSYNEQFF. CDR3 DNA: TGTGCCAGCAGTGGGTTGGAGGGTGTGAGGTCCTACAATGAGCAGTTCTTC. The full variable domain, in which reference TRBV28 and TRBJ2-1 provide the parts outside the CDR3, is DVKVTQSSRYLVKRTGEKVFLECVQDMDHENMFWYRQDPGLGLRLIYFSYDVKMKEKGDIPEGYSVSREKKERFSLILESASTNQTSMYLCASSGLEGVRSYNEQFFGPGTRLTVL.

In nucleotides, the CDR3 is TGTGCCAGCAGAACAGGGGTCCCCGAAAAACTGTTTTTT. The encoded protein is CASRTGVPEKLFF. V usage is TRBV6-6 and J usage is TRBJ1-4, with TRBD1 matching 7 bases. The CDR3 is 13 amino acids. CDR1 is MNHNY, CDR2 SVGAGI, per germline (reference sequence). After removal of 6 bases from V and 8 bases from J, the junction contained 6 bases not matched to a gene.

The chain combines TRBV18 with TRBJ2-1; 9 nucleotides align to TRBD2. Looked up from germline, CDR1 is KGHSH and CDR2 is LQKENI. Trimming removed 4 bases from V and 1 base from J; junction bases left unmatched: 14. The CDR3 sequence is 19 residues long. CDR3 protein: CASSLEGGGAVGSYNEQFF. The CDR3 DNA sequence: TGTGCCAGCTCACTCGAAGGCGGGGGGGCCGTCGGGTCCTACAATGAGCAGTTCTTC.

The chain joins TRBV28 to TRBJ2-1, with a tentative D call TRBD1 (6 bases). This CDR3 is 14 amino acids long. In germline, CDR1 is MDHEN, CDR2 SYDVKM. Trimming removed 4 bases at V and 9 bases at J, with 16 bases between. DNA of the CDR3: TGTGCCAGCAGTTCCGGAGACAGGATCGGTGAGCAGTTCTTC. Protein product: CASSSGDRIGEQFF.

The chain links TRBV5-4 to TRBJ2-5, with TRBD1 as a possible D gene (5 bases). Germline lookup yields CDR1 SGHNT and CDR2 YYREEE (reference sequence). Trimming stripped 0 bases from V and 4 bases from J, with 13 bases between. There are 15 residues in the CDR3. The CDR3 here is CASSLEWQGRETQYF. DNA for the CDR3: TGTGCCAGCAGCTTGGAGTGGCAGGGTCGAGAGACCCAGTACTTC. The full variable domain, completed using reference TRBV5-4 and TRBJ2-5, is ETGVTQSPTHLIKTRGQQVTLRCSSQSGHNTVSWYQQALGQGPQFIFQYYREEENGRGNFPPRFSGLQFPNYSSELNVNALELDDSALYLCASSLEWQGRETQYFGPGTRLLVL.

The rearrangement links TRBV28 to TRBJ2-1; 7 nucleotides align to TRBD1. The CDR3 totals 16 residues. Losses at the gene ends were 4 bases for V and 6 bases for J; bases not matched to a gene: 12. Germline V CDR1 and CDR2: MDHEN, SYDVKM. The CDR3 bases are TGTGCCAGCAGTTCCAGGGGGATAGCCGTAGGCAATGAGCAGTTCTTC. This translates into CASSSRGIAVGNEQFF.

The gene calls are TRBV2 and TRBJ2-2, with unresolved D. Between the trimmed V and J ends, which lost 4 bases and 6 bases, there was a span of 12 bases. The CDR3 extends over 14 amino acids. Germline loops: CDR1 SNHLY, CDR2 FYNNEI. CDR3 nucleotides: TGTGCCAGCAGTGGGGCCGCTACCCCCGGGGAGCTGTTTTTT. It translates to CASSGAATPGELFF.

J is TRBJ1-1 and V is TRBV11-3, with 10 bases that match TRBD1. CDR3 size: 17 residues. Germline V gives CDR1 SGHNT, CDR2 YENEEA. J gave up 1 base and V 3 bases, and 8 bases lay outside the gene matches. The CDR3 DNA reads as TGTGCCAGCAGCTTGGGGGACAGGGGTCCGTGGAACACTGAAGCTTTCTTT. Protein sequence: CASSLGDRGPWNTEAFF.

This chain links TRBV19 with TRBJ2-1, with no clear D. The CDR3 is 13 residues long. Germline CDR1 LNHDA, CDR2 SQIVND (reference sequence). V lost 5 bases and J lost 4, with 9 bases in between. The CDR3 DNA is TGTGCCAGTAGTCAAACGGGTTACAATGAGCAGTTCTTC. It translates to CASSQTGYNEQFF.

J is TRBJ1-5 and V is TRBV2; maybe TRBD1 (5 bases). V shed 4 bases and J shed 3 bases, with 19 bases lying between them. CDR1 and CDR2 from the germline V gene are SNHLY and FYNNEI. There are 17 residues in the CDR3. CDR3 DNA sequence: TGTGCCAGCAGTGGTTTCAGGGAGGGGATCAACAATCAGCCCCAGCATTTT. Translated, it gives CASSGFREGINNQPQHF.